The 11 T cell receptor beta chains reported below all come from one sample, sequenced in a study of PD-L1 blockade in urothelial cancer (dated by TCRdb to 2015 to 2018). In the paper's terms, the time point label means: pretreatment peripheral blood. The library was prepared using the immunoSEQ multiplex PCR assay. This immuneACCESS table, as held by TCRdb, lists in-frame sequences with V and J called but not all clones. Of the missing ones, under half trace to an unresolved V gene in checked studies; the others have no known cause. The sample yields tens of thousands of clones; under 90% were counted once. The top ten hold roughly an eighth of the sample. Here the sequenced sample was PBMCs, taken around atezolizumab (anti-PD-L1) treatment. The receptor set was obtained from a man aged 60 to 69 with urothelial cancer.

This clone qualifies as hyperexpanded. The V gene is TRBV9, the J gene TRBJ2-5; D is undetermined. The CDR3 extends over 15 amino acids. Trimming took 1 base from V and 3 from J, leaving 13 bases between them. Per germline, CDR1 SGDLS and CDR2 YYNGEE. As DNA, the CDR3 is TGTGCCAGCAGCGTAATGGGCACCCCTGAAGAGACCCAGTACTTC. It encodes CASSVMGTPEETQYF.

The chain links TRBV7-2 to TRBJ2-2; D remains unclear. The germline CDR1 and CDR2 sequences are SGHTA and FQGNSA. The CDR3 consists of 13 residues. The V gene lost 4 bases and the J gene lost 7 bases, with 10 bases spanning the gap. The CDR3 loop is CASSSWRGGELFF. CDR3 DNA sequence: TGTGCCAGCAGCTCTTGGAGAGGCGGGGAGCTGTTTTTT.

The V call is TRBV7-3, the J call TRBJ2-7; 10 bases are shared with TRBD2. The CDR3 is 15 amino acids. Germline CDR1 reads SGHTA; CDR2 reads FQGTGA. Unmatched junction bases numbered 7, after V lost 5 bases and J lost 3 bases. This chain's CDR3 is CASSASGRGNYEQYF. CDR3 nucleotides: TGTGCCAGCAGCGCTAGCGGGAGAGGCAACTACGAGCAGTACTTC.

This sequence joins TRBV10-3 and TRBJ2-5; the match to TRBD2 covers 8 bases. Trimming cost V 4 bases and J 5 bases; bases outside gene matches: 9. Looked up from germline, CDR1 is ENHRY and CDR2 is SYGVKD. The length of the CDR3 is 15 residues. The CDR3 DNA reads TGTGCCATCAGTGGGGTGGCGGGAGGAGAGGAGACCCAGTACTTC. Protein product: CAISGVAGGEETQYF.

This sequence joins TRBV29-1 and TRBJ2-7, with 12 nucleotides matching TRBD1. The germline V gene encodes CDR1 SQVTM and CDR2 ANQGSEA. There are 14 residues in the CDR3. The J segment lost 5 bases and the V segment lost 7 bases, leaving 9 bases of the junction unmatched. The CDR3 reads CSASGTGGFNEQYF. The CDR3 nucleotides read TGCAGCGCTTCCGGGACAGGGGGCTTTAACGAGCAGTACTTC.

This clone was recorded once. The CDR3, as DNA: TGTGCCACCAGCAGAGCGGGGACTAGTCCCTACAATGAGCAGTTCTTC. Translation: CATSRAGTSPYNEQFF. V is TRBV15 and J is TRBJ2-1; the match to TRBD2 covers 8 bases. V was pared by 1 base and J by 2 bases, with 4 bases of the junction left unmatched. Per germline, CDR1 LNHNV and CDR2 YYDKDF (reference sequence). The CDR3 runs to 16 residues.

The chain combines TRBV12-5 with TRBJ1-5; possibly TRBD1 for D (5 bases). Germline assignment: CDR1 LGHNT and CDR2 FRNRAP. The CDR3 runs to 12 residues. Trimming pared 6 bases from V and 11 bases from J, leaving 14 bases between. This chain's CDR3 is CASGGRGEAQHF. The CDR3 DNA follows: TGTGCTAGTGGCGGAAGGGGCGAGGCCCAGCATTTT.

The chain couples TRBV5-1 to TRBJ1-5, with 8 positions matching TRBD1. The germline V gene encodes CDR1 SGHRS and CDR2 YFSETQ. The CDR3 length is 15 residues. V dropped 0 bases and J dropped 4; count of bases not matched to a gene: 3. CDR3 sequence reads: CASSLGQGTNQPQHF. The CDR3 nucleotides read TGCGCCAGCAGCTTGGGACAGGGGACTAATCAGCCCCAGCATTTT. Together with reference TRBV5-1 and TRBJ1-5, the CDR3 gives the full variable domain: KAGVTQTPRYLIKTRGQQVTLSCSPISGHRSVSWYQQTPGQGLQFLFEYFSETQRNKGNFPGRFSGRQFSNSRSEMNVSTLELGDSALYLCASSLGQGTNQPQHFGDGTRLSIL.

The chain is built from TRBV6-5 and TRBJ1-4; 7 bases are shared with TRBD1. V shed 6 bases, J shed 8 bases, and the junction held 12 bases outside the gene matches. This CDR3 region has 15 residues. Germline V gene sequence: CDR1 MNHEY, CDR2 SVGAGI. The CDR3 here is CASRGYRGTGEKLFF. In DNA form, the CDR3 reads TGTGCCAGCAGGGGCTACAGGGGCACCGGGGAAAAACTGTTTTTT.

This clone occurred once. V usage is TRBV30 and J usage is TRBJ2-2, with a possible D match to TRBD2 (6 bases). This CDR3 has 12 residues. V was trimmed by 3 bases and J by 7 bases, leaving 9 bases between them. Germline V gene data show CDR1 as GTSNPN and CDR2 as SVGIG (reference sequence). This chain's CDR3 is CAWSGGIGELFF. In nucleotides, the CDR3 is TGTGCCTGGAGCGGGGGAATCGGGGAGCTGTTTTTT.

This clone was seen once. The chain combines TRBV4-1 with TRBJ2-1, with D possibly TRBD2 on 5 matching bases. Germline V CDR1 and CDR2: MGHRA, YSYEKL. CDR3 length: 14 residues. Trimming removed 3 bases at V and 4 bases at J, with 10 bases between. This CDR3 reads CASSHRLPYNEQFF. CDR3 coding DNA: TGCGCCAGCAGCCACCGACTACCTTACAATGAGCAGTTCTTC.